A single T cell receptor (beta chain) is shown here with its context. Antigen specificity is unknown. Sample time point: newly diagnosed, previously untreated cHL patient sample. Comparison PBMCs came from previously untreated, newly diagnosed classical Hodgkin lymphoma patients. V dropped 10 bases and J dropped 3 bases, with 9 bases sitting between them. Germline assignment: CDR1 MNHNS and CDR2 SASEGT. CDR3 length: 12 residues. The sample originates from a study of PD-1 blockade in classical Hodgkin lymphoma. Sequencing used immunoSEQ multiplex PCR; TCRdb keeps in-frame clones, though not all of them. Among roughly 34,000 clones listed, roughly 94% were seen once. Study-wide results and caveats: When set against healthy donors, newly diagnosed patients were reported to show lower baseline TCR diversity. Differences between repertoires have undefined causes, possibly disease activity or prior therapy.

This rearrangement joins TRBV6-1 to TRBJ2-2; D remains ambiguous. The sequencing input was peripheral blood mononuclear cells (PBMCs). The sequence was obtained from a human donor with classical Hodgkin lymphoma. CDR3 sequence reads: CATLTHTGELFF. The CDR3 DNA sequence: TGTGCCACTTTGACACACACCGGGGAGCTGTTTTTT.